Listed here are 15 T cell receptor beta chains from one sample, sequenced in a study of PD-L1 blockade in urothelial cancer. Time point of the sample: peripheral blood 6 weeks after treatment start. Measured with immunoSEQ multiplex PCR; TCRdb has only the in-frame clones, and not every one. The sample yields around 62,000 clones, roughly 90% seen once. The sequences come from PBMCs, collected around atezolizumab (anti-PD-L1) treatment. These TCRs come from a man aged 60-69 years with urothelial cancer.

Sample share makes this clone hyperexpanded. The V call is TRBV10-3, the J call TRBJ2-7, with 11 nucleotides matching TRBD1. Germline CDR1 ENHRY, CDR2 SYGVKD. The CDR3 covers 15 residues. V lost 0 bases and J lost 5; bases outside the gene matches: 3. The CDR3 region is CAISESQDRGHEQYF. In nucleotides, the CDR3 is TGTGCCATCAGTGAGTCCCAGGACAGGGGGCACGAGCAGTACTTC.

V gene TRBV2 combines with J gene TRBJ1-4, with D possibly matching TRBD1 (6 bases). Between the trimmed V and J ends, which lost 6 bases and 5 bases, there was a span of 13 bases. Germline assignment: CDR1 SNHLY and CDR2 FYNNEI. CDR3 length: 14 amino acids. CDR3 bases: TGTGCCAGCAGGAGGACAGCCTTAAATGAAAAACTGTTTTTT. This codes for CASRRTALNEKLFF.

The chain links TRBV30 to TRBJ1-3; no firm D call. Per the germline V gene, CDR1 is GTSNPN and CDR2 is SVGIG (reference sequence). This CDR3 contains 15 residues. The V end lost 0 bases, the J end lost 0 bases, and 9 bases lay between the germline ends. CDR3 in amino acids: CAWSVLELSGNTIYF. The DNA of the CDR3 is TGTGCCTGGAGTGTACTTGAGCTCTCTGGAAACACCATATATTTT. Based on the CDR3 plus reference TRBV30 and TRBJ1-3, the full variable domain is SQTIHQWPATLVQPVGSPLSLECTVEGTSNPNLYWYRQAAGRGLQLLFYSVGIGQISSEVPQNLSASRPQDRQFILSSKKLLLSDSGFYLCAWSVLELSGNTIYFGEGSWLTVV.

The chain recombines TRBV7-9 with TRBJ2-7, with D maybe TRBD1 (6 bases). The germline V gene encodes CDR1 SEHNR and CDR2 FQNEAQ (reference sequence). The CDR3 totals 14 residues. Trimming took off 5 bases at V and 4 bases at J, with 15 bases between the two ends. The CDR3 here is CASSPTTGIYEQYF. The CDR3 nucleotides are TGTGCCAGCAGCCCGACCACAGGGATTTACGAGCAGTACTTC.

J is TRBJ1-1 and V is TRBV27; 7 positions match TRBD1. Per the germline V gene, CDR1 is MNHEY and CDR2 is SMNVEV (reference sequence). The ends lost 5 bases at V and 1 base at J; junction bases unmatched: 4. CDR3 length: 14 residues. The CDR3 spells CASSPQGGNTEAFF. The CDR3 coding sequence is TGTGCCAGCAGTCCCCAGGGGGGGAACACTGAAGCTTTCTTT.

The chain employs TRBV29-1 and TRBJ2-3; 9 bases align to TRBD1. Per the germline V gene, CDR1 is SQVTM and CDR2 is ANQGSEA. This CDR3 comprises 14 residues. Trimming took 3 bases from V and 8 from J; bases not matched to a gene: 9. CDR3 bases: TGCAGCGTTGAGGGACAGGGTGATTCCGGTACGCAGTATTTT. As protein: CSVEGQGDSGTQYF.

The V gene is TRBV5-1, the J gene TRBJ1-6; D perhaps matches TRBD1 (5 bases). The V end was cut by 3 bases, the J end by 0 bases, with 10 bases between. This CDR3 has 16 residues. Germline V gives CDR1 SGHRS, CDR2 YFSETQ. Written as DNA, the CDR3 is TGCGCCAGCAGCTCTAGACAGAGCTCCTATAATTCACCCCTCCACTTT. The encoded protein is CASSSRQSSYNSPLHF.

Only one count was recorded for this clone. This chain uses TRBV7-9 with TRBJ1-5; D perhaps matches TRBD1 (6 bases). The germline V and J ends were trimmed by 6 bases and 1 base, with 13 bases remaining between them. Germline V gives CDR1 SEHNR, CDR2 FQNEAQ (reference sequence). CDR3 length: 15 residues. The CDR3 protein is CASSSQGLSNQPQHF. The CDR3 bases are TGTGCCAGCAGTTCACAGGGTCTGAGCAATCAGCCCCAGCATTTT.

The chain recombines TRBV5-1 with TRBJ1-6, with 7 bases fitting TRBD1. The CDR3 length is 16 residues. Germline V lookup: CDR1 SGHRS, CDR2 YFSETQ. J gave up 7 bases and V 0 bases, and 7 bases lay outside the gene matches. CDR3 sequence (DNA): TGCGCCAGCAGCTTGGTCTCGGGACAGTCGAATTCACCCCTCCACTTT. It encodes CASSLVSGQSNSPLHF.

In DNA form, the CDR3 reads TGTGCCAGCAGCGTAGCGCCAGCGGGGGGGGGCCAAGAGACCCAGTACTTC. This encodes CASSVAPAGGGQETQYF. The chain recombines TRBV9 with TRBJ2-5; 10 bases map to TRBD2. There are 17 residues in the CDR3. Germline V lookup: CDR1 SGDLS, CDR2 YYNGEE. The J segment lost 1 base and the V segment lost 0 bases, leaving 6 bases of the junction unmatched. Looking up the rest from reference TRBV9 and TRBJ2-5 gives the full variable domain: DSGVTQTPKHLITATGQRVTLRCSPRSGDLSVYWYQQSLDQGLQFLIQYYNGEERAKGNILERFSAQQFPDLHSELNLSSLELGDSALYFCASSVAPAGGGQETQYFGPGTRLLVL.

The chain employs TRBV28 and TRBJ1-5, with D hard to call. Germline CDR1 is MDHEN and CDR2 is SYDVKM. The V end was cut by 5 bases, the J end by 0 bases, with 11 bases between. The CDR3 is 15 residues long. The CDR3 DNA is TGTGCCAGCAGTCAAGTCTTTAGTAGCAATCAGCCCCAGCATTTT. It encodes CASSQVFSSNQPQHF.

The chain recombines TRBV6-1 with TRBJ1-3, with D perhaps matching TRBD1 (6 bases). Trimming cost V 2 bases and J 0 bases, with 8 bases left between them. CDR3 size: 15 residues. The V gene's germline CDR1 is MNHNS and CDR2 SASEGT. DNA of the CDR3: TGTGCCAGCAGTGAAAGGGGGTTCTCTGGAAACACCATATATTTT. Translated, it gives CASSERGFSGNTIYF.

This rearrangement joins TRBV5-1 to TRBJ2-1; TRBD1 agrees at 7 bases. This CDR3 is 16 amino acids long. V shed 4 bases and J 0 bases; nucleotides not matched to a gene: 7. CDR1 and CDR2 (germline): SGHRS, YFSETQ. CDR3 in amino acids: CASSIQGDRSYNEQFF. The CDR3 coding sequence is TGCGCCAGCAGCATCCAGGGGGATCGCTCCTACAATGAGCAGTTCTTC.

This sequence joins TRBV19 and TRBJ1-3; 7 bases fit TRBD1. Trimming removed 7 bases from V and 5 bases from J; junction bases left unmatched: 20. Germline V gene lookup returns CDR1 LNHDA and CDR2 SQIVND (reference sequence). This CDR3 comprises 18 residues. CDR3 in DNA: TGTGCCAGTACCTCAACCCTTCCGGGACAGCCTTCAAGAAACACCATATATTTT. It specifies CASTSTLPGQPSRNTIYF.

The chain combines TRBV19 with TRBJ2-2; no reliable D call. The CDR3 runs to 14 residues. Germline V gene data show CDR1 as LNHDA and CDR2 as SQIVND (reference sequence). The ends were cut back, 3 bases at V and 1 base at J, with 6 bases in the middle. CDR3 in amino acids: CASSIRQNTGELFF. The CDR3 coding sequence is TGTGCCAGTAGTATTCGACAGAACACCGGGGAGCTGTTTTTT.